This T cell receptor beta chain is from a study of T cells after yellow fever vaccination. The table lists this clonotype with a few counts. The CDR3 sequence is 16 residues long. Germline V gene data show CDR1 as MNHEY and CDR2 as SVGAGI. The V end was cut by 0 bases, the J end by 0 bases, with 10 bases between. Each CDR3 protein is one row after TCRdb ran MiXCR on the 5' RACE reads. The profile covers approximately 330,000 distinct CDR3 sequences, with roughly 4.3% appearing a single time and 20% to 25% taken by the ten largest. The J gene is TRBJ2-3, the V gene TRBV6-5; no firm D call. The sample in question was PBMCs, obtained 5 days after the yellow fever booster vaccination. The receptor comes from a man between 18 and 35 years old who received the YFV17D yellow fever vaccine. The CDR3 loop reads CASSYSEIPSTDTQYF. CDR3 nucleotide sequence: TGTGCCAGCAGTTACTCTGAGATACCTAGCACAGATACGCAGTATTTT.